This T cell receptor beta chain is from a study of T-cell reconstitution after alpha-beta-depleted transplantation in children listed by TCRdb under 2016. Study-level background: T-cell immune reconstitution after TCRalphabeta/CD19-depleted allogeneic hematopoietic cell transplantation in children was quantitatively tracked in the study by means of TCR repertoire profiling.

On this clonotype itself: Its target antigen remains unknown. No base quality information exists; no much larger clone differs at one position.

According to the germline V gene (reference sequence), CDR1 reads DFQATT and CDR2 reads SNEGSKA. The CDR3 has 14 amino acids, counting the end cysteine and phenylalanine. Only the CDR3 portion is preserved as DNA: 42 bases, with reading frame beginning at the first base. Receptor amplification or capture employed PCR. Sequenced using an Illumina HiSeq 2500. Molecular barcoding was employed in the preparation of TCR libraries, with unique molecular identifiers being used to normalize TCRbeta repertoire quantification. TCRdb redid the processing of the public reads, applying fastp at Q25 and MiXCR, and retained in-frame beta chains. Duplicate CDR3 protein sequences are folded into a single record with the most common DNA and genes. The sample table shows 200,000 to 300,000 distinct CDR3 sequences, and more than 10% are seen once. About 2.4% of the sample is taken by the ten largest.

This TCR derives from a human donor who donated a stem cell graft to a child with acute lymphoblastic leukemia. The rearrangement combines TRBV20-1 with TRBJ2-3, with 13 bases in between that match TRBD2. Material: PBMCs from the stem cell graft donor, obtained from the stem cell graft. The DNA sequence is TGCAGCGCGGGACTAGCGGGATCAACAGATACGCAGTATTTT. It is translated as CSAGLAGSTDTQYF.